Listed here are 5 T cell receptor beta chains from one sample, sequenced in a study of type 1 and type 2 diabetes patients. PCR was run on genomic DNA. Multiplex PCR with 30 forward and 13 reverse primers amplified the TCR beta CDR3. TCRdb independently ran MiXCR on the multiplex PCR reads; one entry per CDR3 protein. The sample carries 250,000 or so distinct CDR3 sequences, more than 40% recorded once. The sample comprised peripheral blood mononuclear cells (PBMCs). All receptors derive from a man between 18 and 35 years old with type 2 diabetes.

This chain links TRBV7-9 with TRBJ2-1; D call uncertain. This CDR3 is built from 13 residues. Trimming left V 5 bases short and J 9 bases short, with 14 bases between. CDR1 and CDR2 (germline): SEHNR, FQNEAQ (reference sequence). CDR3 sequence reads: CASSRDTITEQFF. CDR3 DNA: TGTGCCAGCAGCCGCGATACTATTACTGAGCAGTTCTTC.

This chain uses TRBV30 with TRBJ1-2, with TRBD1 matching 12 bases. CDR1 is GTSNPN, CDR2 SVGIG, per germline (reference sequence). Unmatched junction bases numbered 7, after V lost 2 bases and J lost 6 bases. The CDR3 consists of 15 residues. Here the CDR3 reads CAWSPGDRGHDGYTF. The DNA of the CDR3 is TGTGCCTGGAGTCCCGGGGACAGGGGGCATGATGGCTACACCTTC.

V is TRBV29-1 and J is TRBJ1-2; TRBD1 is a possible D gene (5 bases). This CDR3 is built from 11 residues. Germline CDR1 SQVTM, CDR2 ANQGSEA. CDR3 DNA sequence: TGCACCACATCGGGGACGGATGGCTACACCTTC. This codes for CTTSGTDGYTF.

This clonotype was seen a few times. The CDR3 nucleotides read TGCAGTGCTACGACGAACACTGAAGCTTTCTTT. It specifies CSATTNTEAFF. This chain connects TRBV20-1 to TRBJ1-1; D call uncertain. Looked up from germline, CDR1 is DFQATT and CDR2 is SNEGSKA (reference sequence). The CDR3 sequence is 11 residues long. The V end was cut by 4 bases, the J end by 1 base, with 4 bases between.

This clonotype has only one observation. The V gene is TRBV9, the J gene TRBJ1-6; D unclear. V lost 0 bases to trimming and J lost 9 bases, with 10 bases between them. Germline CDR1 SGDLS, CDR2 YYNGEE. CDR3 length: 14 residues. In DNA form, the CDR3 reads TGTGCCAGCAGCGTAGTAGCGTCTGGTTCACCCCTCCACTTT. This encodes CASSVVASGSPLHF.